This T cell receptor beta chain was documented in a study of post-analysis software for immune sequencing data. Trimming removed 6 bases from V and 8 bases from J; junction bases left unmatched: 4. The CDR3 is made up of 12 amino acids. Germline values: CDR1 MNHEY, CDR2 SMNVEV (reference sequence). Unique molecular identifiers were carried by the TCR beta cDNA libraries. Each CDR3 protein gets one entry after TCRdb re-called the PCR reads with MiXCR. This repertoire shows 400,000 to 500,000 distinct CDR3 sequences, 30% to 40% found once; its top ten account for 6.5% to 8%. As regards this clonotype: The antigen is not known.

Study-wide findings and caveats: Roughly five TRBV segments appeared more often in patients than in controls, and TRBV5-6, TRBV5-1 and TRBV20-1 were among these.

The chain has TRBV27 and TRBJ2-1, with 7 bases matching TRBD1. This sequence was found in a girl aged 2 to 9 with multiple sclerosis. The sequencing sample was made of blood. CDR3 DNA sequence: TGTGCCAGCAGGATCCAGGGGGATGAGCAGTTCTTC. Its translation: CASRIQGDEQFF.